This T cell receptor beta chain was documented in a study of T cells after posttransplantation cyclophosphamide (dated by TCRdb to the mid-2010s). At the level of the whole study: T cell repertoire reconstitution was tracked by TRB sequencing after myeloablative bone marrow transplantation in which posttransplantation cyclophosphamide was used as GVHD prophylaxis. Samples from roughly 35 PTCy-treated patients, along with samples from 15 to 20 of their related bone marrow donors, underwent antigen receptor sequencing. TRA and TRB clonality were tightly correlated in 9 or 10 samples, so subsequent TCR analyses focused on TRB only. Blood from every one of the 34 PTCy patients who had 1-year posttransplant specimens underwent TRB sequencing. In 3 patients, up to roughly 3 additional blood samples taken between 2 and 5.2 years after transplant also underwent TRB sequencing, as did pretransplant blood from 4 patients. Public TRB sequences were checked against a database of over 3,600 sequences associated with responses to pathogens, tumor antigens, self-antigens and alloantigens.

This clone was counted many times. Its target antigen remains unknown. No base quality information exists; no much larger clone differs at one position. Genomic DNA was the input for TRB sequencing, which was run either with the immunoSEQ assay at survey resolution or with the hsTCRB kit. In the paper's pipeline: The immunoSEQ software handled initial read processing, and the LymphoSeq R package was used for repertoire analyses. Clonality was calculated as 1 minus normalized Shannon entropy, and the Gini coefficient was also calculated for each TRB dataset. To infer phenotypes in unsorted samples, TRB sequences from sorted subsets of the recipient or donor were mapped onto the unsorted samples of the same recipient. TCRdb retrieved this table from immuneACCESS and kept in-frame rearrangements only. Not all clones are present; in checked studies, unresolved V genes account for under half, and no reason is known for the remainder. V, J and clone size reflect that table, while D and trimming were determined from the DNA. There are some 40,000 clones in this sample, and none of them is a singleton. Of the sample, 4% to 5.5% falls within the top ten clones.

The investigation overall reported the following: Donor-recipient similarity was low at 1-2 months but increased during the first year, and donor CD8+ memory clones often dominated later blood repertoires. Across the 35 to 55 patients, TRB clonality was highly associated with recipient CMV seropositivity and CMV reactivation, and diversity with PTCy was similar to that in the CNI/methotrexate controls. The TRB repertoires of T cells infiltrating skin or GI tract showed only limited overlap with the TRB repertoires of T cells in blood.

Peripheral blood samples were provided by related bone marrow donors on the day of marrow donation. Peripheral blood and bone marrow mononuclear cells were isolated by Ficoll-Hypaque density centrifugation and were cryopreserved. The sequenced sample was PBMCs. The sequence was obtained from a woman aged 45-60 years in good health and a related stem cell transplant donor.

This receptor has the CDR3 CASSLTGVRQPQHF. The DNA reads as follows: TGTGCCAGCAGCCTGACAGGGGTAAGACAGCCCCAGCATTTT. Recombination connected TRBV28 to TRBJ1-5; 8 bases in between match TRBD1. The CDR3, cysteine through phenylalanine, is 14 amino acids long. Solely the CDR3 DNA is kept, with 42 bases framed from the first base. Looking up the germline V gene yields CDR1 MDHEN and CDR2 SYDVKM. Compared with germline, V lacks 6 bases and J lacks 7 bases; bases without a gene match: 8.